This entry lists 26 T cell receptor beta chains sequenced from one sample in a study of beta chain features in type 1 diabetes (dated by TCRdb to the late 2010s). Preparation of the library involved the immunoSEQ multiplex PCR assay. The High Capacity cDNA Reverse Transcription Kit was used to reverse transcribe all of the isolated RNA, meaning that expressed TCRB transcripts were what got sequenced. In its TCRdb copy, this immuneACCESS table keeps in-frame sequences only and misses some clones. Where compared with another copy, unresolved V genes explain less than half of these, and the others have no known cause. This sample has around 500,000 clones in its table, and over 9.5% of those were observed once. Together, the top ten hold approximately 0.05% of the sample. Sequencing was done on a sample of naive CD4+ T cells from blood. The cell subset or site label of this sample denotes: true naive CD4+ T cells. The receptors derive from a woman in her late teens or twenties in good health.

This clone turned up a few times. V and J are TRBV7-3 and TRBJ2-5; 10 nucleotides agree with TRBD2. V was clipped by 5 bases and J by 7 bases; unmatched bases: 7. The V gene's germline CDR1 is SGHTA and CDR2 FQGTGA. CDR3 size: 14 residues. The CDR3 bases are TGTGCCAGCAGCCCCGGGACTAGCGCCTGGACCCAGTACTTC. This sequence encodes CASSPGTSAWTQYF.

This clone appeared a few times. The chain employs TRBV28 and TRBJ2-2; 11 nucleotides match TRBD2. The CDR3 contains 15 residues. Germline V gives CDR1 MDHEN, CDR2 SYDVKM. Germline trimming cut 10 bases from V and 2 bases from J; bases unmatched to any gene: 6. The CDR3 reads CATPGTSGNTGELFF. The CDR3 DNA is TGTGCCACCCCGGGGACTAGCGGTAACACCGGGGAGCTGTTTTTT.

DNA for the CDR3: TGTGCCAGCAGTTTATTCTGGGACAGGCAGAAACCCTACGAGCAGTACGTC. Protein product: CASSLFWDRQKPYEQYV. V gene TRBV28 combines with J gene TRBJ2-7, with 8 bases that match TRBD1. From germline, CDR1 is MDHEN and CDR2 SYDVKM. Trimming removed 1 base from V and 2 bases from J; junction bases left unmatched: 10. The CDR3 totals 17 residues.

This clone has only a few counts. The chain employs TRBV5-1 and TRBJ2-1; D might be TRBD1 (6 bases). Germline V gene sequence: CDR1 SGHRS, CDR2 YFSETQ. The V end was cut by 0 bases, the J end by 5 bases, with 12 bases between. The CDR3 length is 15 residues. The DNA for the CDR3 is TGCGCCAGCAGCTTGGAACAGGGAAAGAACAATGAGCAGTTCTTC. This codes for CASSLEQGKNNEQFF.

V is TRBV28 and J is TRBJ1-6; D call uncertain. The length of the CDR3 is 13 residues. Germline values: CDR1 MDHEN, CDR2 SYDVKM. The V end was cut by 3 bases, the J end by 11 bases, with 11 bases between. The CDR3 loop is CASSLSSSTPLHF. The CDR3 DNA sequence: TGTGCCAGCAGTTTGTCCAGTTCTACACCCCTCCACTTT.

This clone was detected only a few times. The rearrangement uses TRBV7-2 and TRBJ2-5; 9 bases line up with TRBD2. Trimming at V came to 5 bases and at J to 5 bases, leaving 15 bases not matched to a gene. Germline V gene sequence: CDR1 SGHTA, CDR2 FQGNSA. The CDR3 runs to 17 residues. The CDR3 coding sequence is TGTGCCAGCAGCCCGATGCGCGGGAGGGATCCCCGCGAGACCCAGTACTTC. This translates into CASSPMRGRDPRETQYF.

This clone turned up a few times. The chain carries TRBV30 and TRBJ1-1; possible D gene TRBD1, 6 bases. CDR3 length: 15 amino acids. The germline V gene has CDR1 GTSNPN and CDR2 SVGIG (reference sequence). The V end lost 3 bases, the J end lost 5 bases, and 19 bases lay between the germline ends. The CDR3 nucleotides read TGTGCCTGGAGCGATACAGGGTCCCCGCCGACTGAAGCTTTCTTT. Encoded protein: CAWSDTGSPPTEAFF.

To note about this clone: Other DNA sequences from this sample encode an identical CDR3 as well. This chain links TRBV4-3 with TRBJ2-3; D gene ambiguous. Per the germline V gene, CDR1 is LGHNA and CDR2 is YSLEER. The ends were cut back, 1 base at V and 5 bases at J, with 7 bases in the middle. This CDR3 is 13 amino acids long. The CDR3 DNA reads TGCGCCAGCAGCCAAGCGACCGGAGATACGCAGTATTTT. Residues: CASSQATGDTQYF.

This clone has a count of ten or more. V usage is TRBV10-3 and J usage is TRBJ2-2; no clear D gene. Trimming shortened V by 2 bases and J by 6 bases, and 7 bases separated the two germline ends. The CDR3 runs to 13 residues. Per the germline V gene, CDR1 is ENHRY and CDR2 is SYGVKD. CDR3 in amino acids: CAISETTAGELFF. The DNA for the CDR3 is TGTGCCATCAGTGAGACAACAGCCGGGGAGCTGTTTTTT.

This clone was counted a few times. V usage is TRBV4-3 and J usage is TRBJ1-5; 12 bases are a match to TRBD1. This CDR3 contains 18 residues. Trimming removed 0 bases from V and 5 bases from J; junction bases left unmatched: 8. Germline loops: CDR1 LGHNA, CDR2 YSLEER. CDR3 region: CASSQDWLGQGAYQPQHF. The DNA for the CDR3 is TGCGCCAGCAGCCAAGATTGGTTGGGACAGGGGGCGTATCAGCCCCAGCATTTT.

This clone has just a few counts. This rearrangement joins TRBV4-1 to TRBJ2-3, with D perhaps matching TRBD1 or TRBD2 (5 bases each). Trimming stripped 6 bases from V and 4 bases from J, with 17 bases between. Germline V gives CDR1 MGHRA, CDR2 YSYEKL. The CDR3 spans 15 residues. CDR3: CASRHTGTFPDTQYF. For the CDR3, the DNA is TGCGCCAGCAGGCACACCGGGACGTTCCCAGATACGCAGTATTTT.

This sequence joins TRBV19 and TRBJ1-3; D remains ambiguous. CDR1 and CDR2 (germline): LNHDA, SQIVND (reference sequence). Between the trimmed V and J ends, which lost 1 base and 0 bases, there was a span of 7 bases. The CDR3 is 15 residues long. CDR3 sequence reads: CASSIGSSSGNTIYF. Written as DNA, the CDR3 is TGTGCCAGTAGTATAGGCAGCAGCTCTGGAAACACCATATATTTT. The variable domain in full, with the rest retrieved from reference TRBV19 and TRBJ1-3, is DGGITQSPKYLFRKEGQNVTLSCEQNLNHDAMYWYRQDPGQGLRLIYYSQIVNDFQKGDIAEGYSVSREKKESFPLTVTSAQKNPTAFYLCASSIGSSSGNTIYFGEGSWLTVV.

The V gene is TRBV7-8, the J gene TRBJ2-3, with no clear D. The germline V gene encodes CDR1 SGHVS and CDR2 FQNEAQ. V dropped 0 bases and J dropped 2 bases, with 6 bases sitting between them. The CDR3 is made up of 14 amino acids. The CDR3 DNA sequence: TGTGCCAGCAGCTTAGCCTACTACACAGATACGCAGTATTTT. Translating gives CASSLAYYTDTQYF.

In its sample, this clone was seen a few times. V and J are TRBV7-2 and TRBJ1-1; TRBD1 might be the D (5 bases). The CDR3 loop spans 14 amino acids. In germline, CDR1 is SGHTA, CDR2 FQGNSA. The V end lost 4 bases, the J end lost 1 base, and 10 bases lay between the germline ends. In DNA form, the CDR3 reads TGTGCCAGCAGCTGGCGGCAGGGGAACACTGAAGCTTTCTTT. Translated: CASSWRQGNTEAFF. The complete variable domain, with remaining parts taken from reference TRBV7-2 and TRBJ1-1, reads GAGVSQSPSNKVTEKGKDVELRCDPISGHTALYWYRQSLGQGLEFLIYFQGNSAPDKSGLPSDRFSAERTGGSVSTLTIQRTQQEDSAVYLCASSWRQGNTEAFFGQGTRLTVV.

The chain has TRBV2 and TRBJ1-2; D is possibly TRBD1 (5 bases). V lost 11 bases, J lost 8 bases, and 15 bases lay in between. The CDR3 is 11 amino acids. Germline assignment: CDR1 SNHLY and CDR2 FYNNEI. The CDR3 loop is CAGIRDNGYTF. Written as DNA, the CDR3 is TGTGCCGGGATCAGGGATAACGGCTACACCTTC.

A few counts support this clone. The chain employs TRBV30 and TRBJ2-3; 10 bases map to TRBD2. V lost 4 bases and J lost 12; bases outside the gene matches: 16. Germline CDR1 is GTSNPN and CDR2 is SVGIG (reference sequence). The CDR3 runs 15 residues. Here the CDR3 reads CAWTLAGLAPIRQYF. DNA for the CDR3: TGTGCCTGGACCCTAGCGGGACTAGCGCCTATCAGACAGTATTTT.

V and J are TRBV29-1 and TRBJ2-7, with unresolved D. V was cut by 4 bases and J by 3 bases, with 13 bases left in between. CDR1 is SQVTM and CDR2 is ANQGSEA in the germline V gene. This CDR3 is built from 13 residues. CDR3: CSVANSVYYEQYF. DNA for the CDR3: TGCAGCGTTGCTAATTCTGTTTACTACGAGCAGTACTTC.

This clone was seen a few times. J is TRBJ2-5 and V is TRBV19; possible D gene TRBD1, 5 bases. The CDR3 totals 13 residues. Germline CDR1 and CDR2: LNHDA and SQIVND (reference sequence). V was trimmed by 3 bases and J by 7 bases, leaving 12 bases between them. In DNA form, the CDR3 reads TGTGCCAGTAGTATGCCAGACCAGGGGACCCAGTACTTC. As protein: CASSMPDQGTQYF. Variable domain in full (rest from reference TRBV19 and TRBJ2-5): DGGITQSPKYLFRKEGQNVTLSCEQNLNHDAMYWYRQDPGQGLRLIYYSQIVNDFQKGDIAEGYSVSREKKESFPLTVTSAQKNPTAFYLCASSMPDQGTQYFGPGTRLLVL.

This clone was seen more than once but under ten times. This chain links TRBV5-1 with TRBJ2-1; TRBD2 might be the D (5 bases). The germline CDR1 and CDR2 sequences are SGHRS and YFSETQ. The V gene lost 0 bases and the J gene lost 10 bases, with 11 bases spanning the gap. The CDR3 contains 13 residues. The CDR3 coding sequence is TGCGCCAGCAGCTTGGGGCTAGCAGGCGAGCAGTTCTTC. Protein sequence: CASSLGLAGEQFF.

This chain joins TRBV5-4 and TRBJ2-1; D not resolved. The CDR3 runs to 14 residues. Trimming took off 3 bases at V and 3 bases at J, with 10 bases between the two ends. Per the germline V gene, CDR1 is SGHNT and CDR2 is YYREEE (reference sequence). CDR3 nucleotide sequence: TGTGCCAGCAGCTCGAGAGGAATCTACAATGAGCAGTTCTTC. Its translation: CASSSRGIYNEQFF.

CDR3 sequence reads: CASKDALNRQETQYF. The CDR3 coding sequence is TGTGCCAGCAAAGACGCGTTAAACAGACAAGAGACCCAGTACTTC. The V call is TRBV6-1, the J call TRBJ2-5, with D uncertain. Germline CDR1 reads MNHNS; CDR2 reads SASEGT. CDR3 size: 15 residues. The V gene lost 7 bases and the J gene lost 2 bases, with 17 bases spanning the gap.

This clone turned up a few times. The chain has TRBV29-1 and TRBJ2-1; TRBD2 agrees at 9 bases. V lost 5 bases to trimming and J lost 0 bases; unmatched junction nucleotides: 5. This CDR3 has 15 amino acids. Germline CDR1 and CDR2: SQVTM and ANQGSEA. Written as DNA, the CDR3 is TGCAGCGTTAGTGGCGGGGGGGTCTCCTACAATGAGCAGTTCTTC. It is translated as CSVSGGGVSYNEQFF.

The rearrangement uses TRBV7-3 and TRBJ1-2, with 7 bases that match TRBD1. Trimming cost V 1 base and J 3 bases; bases outside gene matches: 8. The CDR3 loop spans 16 amino acids. Germline lookup yields CDR1 SGHTA and CDR2 FQGTGA. CDR3 protein: CASSLSGTEPYYGYTF. The CDR3 DNA sequence: TGTGCCAGCAGCTTAAGTGGGACAGAGCCCTACTATGGCTACACCTTC.

V is TRBV5-4 and J is TRBJ2-7, with a weak D call TRBD1 (5 bases). CDR1 is SGHNT and CDR2 is YYREEE in the germline V gene (reference sequence). This CDR3 has 14 amino acids. V lost 0 bases and J 1 base, leaving 8 bases between the germline ends. The CDR3: CASSLGTSSYEQYF. CDR3 DNA: TGTGCCAGCAGCTTGGGGACAAGTTCCTACGAGCAGTACTTC.

Comment on this clone: The sample has other DNA sequences that encode this CDR3 too. V and J are TRBV5-1 and TRBJ2-5, with 7 bases matching TRBD1. The V gene's germline CDR1 is SGHRS and CDR2 YFSETQ. The CDR3 has 13 residues. With 3 bases clipped from V and 2 bases from J, the junction kept 1 base outside the gene matches. The CDR3, as DNA: TGCGCCAGCAGCTCACAGGGGCAAGAGACCCAGTACTTC. Amino acids: CASSSQGQETQYF.

The chain has TRBV7-9 and TRBJ2-7; no reliable D call. The V and J ends lost 5 bases and 0 bases respectively, with 11 bases between them. The germline V gene has CDR1 SEHNR and CDR2 FQNEAQ (reference sequence). The CDR3 totals 14 residues. In DNA, the CDR3 is TGTGCCAGCAGCCAAGAATGGGTCTCCTACGAGCAGTACTTC. Translated, it gives CASSQEWVSYEQYF.